Shown below are 15 T cell receptor beta chains from a single sample sequenced in a study of CD8 T cells in ankylosing spondylitis. Findings and limits, study-wide: Typical of ankylosing spondylitis blood, it appeared, was a TCR beta motif of roughly eight highly homologous variants.

MiXCR, applied by TCRdb to the 5' RACE reads, yields one record per CDR3 protein. Among around 770,000 distinct CDR3 sequences listed, around 20% were seen once. These receptors' antigens are unknown. The sequencing sample was made of blood, either unsorted or a sorted T cell fraction (not recorded which). The receptors derive from a male donor with ankylosing spondylitis.

A few counts support this clonotype. The chain uses TRBV12-3 or TRBV12-4 and TRBJ2-1; TRBD2 matches 10 bases. V was pared by 6 bases and J by 14 bases, with 7 bases of the junction left unmatched. The length of the CDR3 is 12 residues. The CDR3 here is CASSLEREGEFF. CDR3 in DNA: TGTGCCAGCAGCCTTGAGCGGGAGGGGGAGTTCTTC.

This clonotype has a handful of counts. The chain combines TRBV27 with TRBJ2-5; tentatively, D is TRBD2 (5 bases). The V gene's germline CDR1 is MNHEY and CDR2 SMNVEV (reference sequence). The CDR3 consists of 14 residues. V was pared by 5 bases and J by 2 bases, with 12 bases between. CDR3 loop: CASSPPGSQETQYF. DNA of the CDR3: TGTGCCAGCAGTCCGCCGGGGAGTCAAGAGACCCAGTACTTC.

This clonotype was observed a handful of times. V and J are TRBV12-3 or TRBV12-4 and TRBJ1-1, with 7 positions matching TRBD1. Germline trimming cut 4 bases from V and 3 bases from J; bases unmatched to any gene: 11. The CDR3 consists of 16 residues. CDR3 sequence: CASSSPLGGLDTEAFF. The CDR3, as DNA: TGTGCCAGCAGTTCCCCCCTAGGGGGCCTGGACACTGAAGCTTTCTTT.

The chain uses TRBV12-3 or TRBV12-4 and TRBJ1-6; D remains unclear. The CDR3 has 14 amino acids. Deletions cut 2 bases from V and 4 bases from J, with 6 bases between. CDR3 bases: TGTGCCAGCAGTTTACAGGTGTATAATTCACCCCTCCACTTT. This sequence encodes CASSLQVYNSPLHF.

This clonotype came up many times. V gene TRBV6-1 combines with J gene TRBJ2-1; 8 bases match TRBD1. Looked up from germline, CDR1 is MNHNS and CDR2 is SASEGT. With V trimmed by 6 bases and J by 2 bases, 3 bases remained unmatched. This CDR3 has 14 residues. The CDR3 nucleotides are TGTGCCAGCAGAAGACAGGGGACCTACAATGAGCAGTTCTTC. Protein product: CASRRQGTYNEQFF.

A few counts support this clonotype. V usage is TRBV12-3 or TRBV12-4 and J usage is TRBJ1-2; no firm D call. V was shortened by 0 bases and J by 4 bases, with 15 bases between the two germline ends. This CDR3 is 16 amino acids long. CDR3 region: CASSLAGAEQIYGYTF. The CDR3 DNA is TGTGCCAGCAGTTTAGCGGGTGCAGAGCAGATCTATGGCTACACCTTC.

V is TRBV12-3 or TRBV12-4 and J is TRBJ2-1, with TRBD2 as a possible D gene (6 bases). The CDR3 length is 15 residues. The V and J ends lost 5 bases and 4 bases respectively, with 15 bases between them. The CDR3 DNA follows: TGTGCCAGCAGTCCGGGACTTGTCAATTACAATGAGCAGTTCTTC. This sequence encodes CASSPGLVNYNEQFF.

This clonotype came up a few times. V and J are TRBV5-6 and TRBJ2-3; D gene ambiguous. V was shortened by 1 base and J by 3 bases, with 12 bases between the two germline ends. Germline V gene lookup returns CDR1 SGHDT and CDR2 YYEEEE. This CDR3 comprises 15 residues. The chain's CDR3 is CASSLWGGKTDTQYF. The CDR3 DNA is TGTGCCAGCAGCTTGTGGGGTGGGAAAACAGATACGCAGTATTTT.

CDR3 protein: CASSTDRGRDTEAFF. CDR3 nucleotides: TGTGCCAGCAGCACGGACAGGGGGAGGGACACTGAAGCTTTCTTT. The rearrangement links TRBV7-9 to TRBJ1-1; 10 bases are shared with TRBD1. The CDR3 runs 15 residues. CDR1 and CDR2 (germline): SEHNR, FQNEAQ (reference sequence). V was pared by 5 bases and J by 3 bases, with 6 bases of the junction left unmatched.

The V gene is TRBV20-1, the J gene TRBJ2-1; possibly TRBD2 for D (6 bases). The germline CDR1 and CDR2 sequences are DFQATT and SNEGSKA (reference sequence). The CDR3 length is 15 residues. The V end lost 1 base, the J end lost 4 bases, and 14 bases lay between the germline ends. CDR3 DNA: TGCAGTGCTAGAGTTGTGGGAGGAAAATACAATGAGCAGTTCTTC. This encodes CSARVVGGKYNEQFF.

The chain recombines TRBV11-3 with TRBJ2-1; the D gene could be TRBD1 or TRBD2 (5 bases each). This CDR3 is built from 15 residues. V dropped 0 bases and J dropped 5 bases, with 11 bases sitting between them. Looked up from germline, CDR1 is SGHNT and CDR2 is YENEEA. CDR3 DNA: TGTGCCAGCAGCTTAGAGGGGGAGAACGACAATGAGCAGTTCTTC. It encodes CASSLEGENDNEQFF.

This clonotype has only a few counts. V is TRBV28 and J is TRBJ2-7, with 12 bases fitting TRBD2. The germline V gene has CDR1 MDHEN and CDR2 SYDVKM. The length of the CDR3 is 16 residues. The ends lost 2 bases at V and 4 bases at J; junction bases unmatched: 6. The CDR3 sequence: CASSLDVGTSGYEQYF. The CDR3 bases are TGTGCCAGCAGTTTAGATGTGGGGACTAGCGGGTACGAGCAGTACTTC.

The rearrangement uses TRBV20-1 and TRBJ1-5, with a tentative D call TRBD1 (5 bases). Trimming shortened V by 5 bases and J by 5 bases, and 19 bases separated the two germline ends. Germline assignment: CDR1 DFQATT and CDR2 SNEGSKA (reference sequence). CDR3 length: 15 amino acids. The CDR3 DNA reads TGCAGTGCTGGGGGGACTCAGGGACGCCATCAGCCCCAGCATTTT. Amino acid sequence: CSAGGTQGRHQPQHF.

This clonotype has only a few counts. This chain links TRBV28 with TRBJ2-3; either TRBD1 or TRBD2 may supply D (5 bases each). The CDR3 is 16 residues long. Looked up from germline, CDR1 is MDHEN and CDR2 is SYDVKM. V was pared by 3 bases and J by 4 bases, with 17 bases between. In DNA form, the CDR3 reads TGTGCCAGCAGTTTTAAGTGGCGGTTGGGGGCAGATACGCAGTATTTT. Protein sequence: CASSFKWRLGADTQYF.

The CDR3 sequence is CASSQDWLAGNNEQFF. CDR3 nucleotides: TGCGCCAGCAGCCAAGATTGGCTAGCGGGGAACAATGAGCAGTTCTTC. The chain combines TRBV4-1 with TRBJ2-1, with 9 nucleotides matching TRBD2. V lost 0 bases, J lost 5 bases, and 5 bases stayed unmatched. CDR1 MGHRA and CDR2 YSYEKL come from the germline V gene. The CDR3 runs 16 residues.